This note documents a single T cell receptor (beta chain) sequence. Unique molecular identifiers tagged the TCRbeta library. TCRdb analysed the PCR reads with MiXCR anew, one entry per CDR3 protein. There are 400,000 to 500,000 distinct CDR3 sequences in the sample; about a tenth occur only once, and nearly 5.5% lies in the top ten. The data derive from a study of T-cell reconstitution after alpha-beta-depleted transplantation in children. Germline CDR1 KGHSH, CDR2 LQKENI. V was pared by 6 bases and J by 7 bases, with 12 bases between. CDR3 length: 12 residues. This receptor was obtained from a human donor who donated a stem cell graft to a child with acute myeloid leukemia. The starting material was PBMCs from the stem cell graft donor, obtained from the stem cell graft. The genes are TRBV18 and TRBJ1-2; D uncertain. CDR3 sequence reads: CASSLQEAGYTF. The CDR3 DNA reads as TGTGCCAGCTCGTTGCAAGAGGCTGGCTACACCTTC.